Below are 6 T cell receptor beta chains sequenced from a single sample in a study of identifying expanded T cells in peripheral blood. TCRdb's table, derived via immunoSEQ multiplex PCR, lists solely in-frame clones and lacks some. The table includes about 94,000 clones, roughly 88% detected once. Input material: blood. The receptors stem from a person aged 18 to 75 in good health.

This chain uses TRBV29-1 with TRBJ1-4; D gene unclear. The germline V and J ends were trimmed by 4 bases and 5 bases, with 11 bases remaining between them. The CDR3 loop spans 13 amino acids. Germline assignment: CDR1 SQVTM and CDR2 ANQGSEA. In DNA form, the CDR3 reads TGCAGCGTTGGGGAGGACGGGAATGAAAAACTGTTTTTT. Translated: CSVGEDGNEKLFF.

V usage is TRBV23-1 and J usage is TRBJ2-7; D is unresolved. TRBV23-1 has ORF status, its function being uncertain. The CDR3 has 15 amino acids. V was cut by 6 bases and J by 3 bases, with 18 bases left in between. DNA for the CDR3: TGCGCCAGCAGCCTACGTTGTACTCGAAGCTACGAGCAGTACTTC. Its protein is CASSLRCTRSYEQYF.

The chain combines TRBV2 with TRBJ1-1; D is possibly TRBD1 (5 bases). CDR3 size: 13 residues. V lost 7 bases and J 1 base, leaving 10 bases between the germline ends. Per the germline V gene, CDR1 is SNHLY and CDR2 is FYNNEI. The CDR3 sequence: CASTRGGNTEAFF. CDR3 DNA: TGTGCCAGCACTAGGGGCGGGAACACTGAAGCTTTCTTT.

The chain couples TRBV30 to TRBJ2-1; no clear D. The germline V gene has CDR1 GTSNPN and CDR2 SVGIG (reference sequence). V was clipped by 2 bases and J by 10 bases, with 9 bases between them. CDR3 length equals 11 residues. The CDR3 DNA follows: TGTGCCTGGAGTAACGGAAAAGAGCAGTTCTTC. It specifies CAWSNGKEQFF.

The CDR3 coding sequence is TGTGCCAGCAATGGGGACTGGAATCGCGAGCAGTACTTC. It is translated as CASNGDWNREQYF. The chain combines TRBV6-1 with TRBJ2-7; D might be TRBD2 (6 bases). CDR1 is MNHNS and CDR2 is SASEGT in the germline V gene. Trimming left V 7 bases short and J 6 bases short, with 16 bases between. This CDR3 comprises 13 residues.

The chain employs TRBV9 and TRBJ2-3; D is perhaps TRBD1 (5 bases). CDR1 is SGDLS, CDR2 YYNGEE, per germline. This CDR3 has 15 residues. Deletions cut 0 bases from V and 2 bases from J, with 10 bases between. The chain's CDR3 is CASSVVGEPTDTQYF. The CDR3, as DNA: TGTGCCAGCAGCGTAGTAGGGGAACCCACAGATACGCAGTATTTT.